This passage covers 18 T cell receptor beta chains from one sample sequenced in a study of blood T cell repertoires in COVID-19. Profiled with immunoSEQ multiplex PCR; TCRdb holds only in-frame clones, not every one. The sample holds roughly 250,000 clones, 75% to 90% seen once. The sample was peripheral blood. These receptor sequences come from a woman between 55 and 75 years old with active or convalescent COVID-19.

This chain links TRBV4-1 with TRBJ2-7, with 8 bases lining up with TRBD1. Germline V CDR1 and CDR2: MGHRA, YSYEKL. This CDR3 comprises 15 residues. Trimming at V came to 1 base and at J to 7 bases, leaving 9 bases not matched to a gene. The CDR3 DNA is TGCGCCAGCAGCCAAGTAGGGCAGGGGGCGGGTGAGCAGTACTTC. This translates into CASSQVGQGAGEQYF.

The chain uses TRBV18 and TRBJ2-7; 8 nucleotides align to TRBD2. Germline CDR1 reads KGHSH; CDR2 reads LQKENI. After removal of 4 bases from V and 3 bases from J, the junction contained 11 bases not matched to a gene. The CDR3 is made up of 16 amino acids. The CDR3 DNA reads as TGTGCCAGCTCACTATTTTCCGGGAGGGGAGTCTACGAGCAGTACTTC. Translated, it gives CASSLFSGRGVYEQYF.

This clone was seen only once. The chain recombines TRBV7-9 with TRBJ2-5; D is undetermined. Germline V gene sequence: CDR1 SEHNR, CDR2 FQNEAQ (reference sequence). The CDR3 has 12 amino acids. V dropped 5 bases and J dropped 0 bases, with 4 bases sitting between them. CDR3 nucleotide sequence: TGTGCCAGCAGCAGAGACCAAGAGACCCAGTACTTC. It specifies CASSRDQETQYF.

The chain carries TRBV6-6 and TRBJ1-1; D gene ambiguous. The CDR3 is 12 amino acids. Germline CDR1 reads MNHNY; CDR2 reads SVGAGI (reference sequence). The V end lost 2 bases, the J end lost 2 bases, and 3 bases lay between the germline ends. CDR3 sequence reads: CASSYPNTEAFF. The CDR3 coding sequence is TGTGCCAGCAGTTACCCTAACACTGAAGCTTTCTTT.

The chain uses TRBV7-9 and TRBJ1-1; D is possibly TRBD1 (5 bases). The CDR3 extends over 15 amino acids. Trimming removed 5 bases from V and 0 bases from J, with 13 bases in between. In germline, CDR1 is SEHNR, CDR2 FQNEAQ (reference sequence). In DNA, the CDR3 is TGTGCCAGCAGCCCCCGGATGACAGTGAACACTGAAGCTTTCTTT. Translation gives CASSPRMTVNTEAFF.

The rearrangement joins TRBV6-6 to TRBJ1-1; possible D gene TRBD1, 5 bases. V shed 2 bases and J shed 0 bases, with 7 bases lying between them. The germline V gene has CDR1 MNHNY and CDR2 SVGAGI (reference sequence). The CDR3 sequence is 14 residues long. The CDR3, as DNA: TGTGCCAGCAGTTACGACAGATTGAACACTGAAGCTTTCTTT. Protein sequence: CASSYDRLNTEAFF.

The rearrangement uses TRBV5-1 and TRBJ2-1; D not certain. Germline assignment: CDR1 SGHRS and CDR2 YFSETQ. The ends were cut back, 5 bases at V and 0 bases at J, with 15 bases in the middle. The CDR3 sequence is 16 residues long. The DNA of the CDR3 is TGCGCCAGCAGTCCCTCAGTAGCTAGCTCCTACAATGAGCAGTTCTTC. Protein: CASSPSVASSYNEQFF.

The rearrangement joins TRBV7-9 to TRBJ2-4; TRBD2 is a possible D gene (6 bases). Germline V lookup: CDR1 SEHNR, CDR2 FQNEAQ (reference sequence). This CDR3 contains 14 residues. V was clipped by 3 bases and J by 6 bases, with 12 bases between them. The CDR3 bases are TGTGCCAGCAGCTTCGGCGGGGCGTCAAACATTCAGTACTTC. Protein: CASSFGGASNIQYF.

CDR3 sequence: CASSPDRGSGGKLFF. Written as DNA, the CDR3 is TGTGCCAGCTCCCCGGACAGGGGGAGTGGTGGAAAACTGTTTTTT. The chain recombines TRBV18 with TRBJ1-4; 10 nucleotides agree with TRBD1. The CDR3 runs 15 residues. Germline CDR1 reads KGHSH; CDR2 reads LQKENI. V was pared by 6 bases and J by 10 bases, with 11 bases of the junction left unmatched.

This rearrangement joins TRBV4-2 to TRBJ1-5, with D tentatively TRBD1 (6 bases). The CDR3 length is 17 residues. The ends were cut back, 0 bases at V and 0 bases at J, with 12 bases in the middle. Germline CDR1 is LGHNA and CDR2 is YNFKEQ. The CDR3 coding sequence is TGTGCCAGCAGCCAAGAAACCAGGGGCTATAGCAATCAGCCCCAGCATTTT. Amino acid sequence: CASSQETRGYSNQPQHF.

The genes are TRBV19 and TRBJ2-5, with a weak D call TRBD2 (5 bases). Deletions cut 8 bases from V and 5 bases from J, with 18 bases between. There are 14 residues in the CDR3. The germline V gene encodes CDR1 LNHDA and CDR2 SQIVND (reference sequence). This CDR3 reads CASSSGWTGETQYF. CDR3 bases: TGTGCCAGTTCCTCGGGGTGGACGGGGGAGACCCAGTACTTC.

The chain has TRBV20-1 and TRBJ1-1; D gene ambiguous. Germline assignment: CDR1 DFQATT and CDR2 SNEGSKA (reference sequence). The CDR3 has 11 residues. Trimming pared 0 bases from V and 7 bases from J, leaving 6 bases between. Here the CDR3 DNA reads TGCAGTGCTAGAGATCGCAGTGAAGCTTTCTTT. Protein: CSARDRSEAFF.

The gene calls are TRBV5-1 and TRBJ2-3; D is unresolved. Germline values: CDR1 SGHRS, CDR2 YFSETQ. Trimming removed 4 bases from V and 5 bases from J, with 8 bases in between. There are 12 residues in the CDR3. This chain's CDR3 is CASSLSGDTQYF. The CDR3 DNA is TGCGCCAGCAGCCTATCAGGAGATACGCAGTATTTT.

The V gene is TRBV29-1, the J gene TRBJ1-1; 7 nucleotides align to TRBD1. The CDR3 has 13 amino acids. V shed 6 bases and J 1 base; nucleotides not matched to a gene: 5. The germline CDR1 and CDR2 sequences are SQVTM and ANQGSEA. The CDR3 loop reads CSVETGPNTEAFF. Written as DNA, the CDR3 is TGCAGCGTCGAGACAGGGCCGAACACTGAAGCTTTCTTT.

This clone was seen once. The rearrangement links TRBV7-2 to TRBJ2-7, with D unresolved. Germline V gives CDR1 SGHTA, CDR2 FQGNSA. V gave up 5 bases and J gave up 0 bases, with 5 bases separating them. The CDR3 consists of 12 residues. CDR3 in DNA: TGTGCCAGCAGCGCTAGCTCCTACGAGCAGTACTTC. Residues: CASSASSYEQYF.

The chain is built from TRBV2 and TRBJ1-2; 10 positions match TRBD1. Looked up from germline, CDR1 is SNHLY and CDR2 is FYNNEI. The length of the CDR3 is 17 residues. V was clipped by 5 bases and J by 1 base; unmatched bases: 10. The CDR3: CASSRDRGSPDNYGYTF. CDR3 nucleotides: TGTGCCAGCAGTAGGGACAGGGGCTCCCCCGATAACTATGGCTACACCTTC. Full variable domain (remainder filled in from reference TRBV2 and TRBJ1-2): EPEVTQTPSHQVTQMGQEVILRCVPISNHLYFYWYRQILGQKVEFLVSFYNNEISEKSEIFDDQFSVERPDGSNFTLKIRSTKLEDSAMYFCASSRDRGSPDNYGYTFGSGTRLTVV.

The count of this clone is one. The chain uses TRBV7-9 and TRBJ1-5; TRBD1 matches 9 bases. The germline CDR1 and CDR2 sequences are SEHNR and FQNEAQ (reference sequence). The CDR3 runs 17 residues. V lost 3 bases, J lost 6 bases, and 12 bases stayed unmatched. The CDR3 loop reads CASSLGSYDRGSQPQHF. In DNA, the CDR3 is TGTGCCAGCAGCTTGGGTAGTTACGACAGGGGGTCTCAGCCCCAGCATTTT.

This chain joins TRBV29-1 and TRBJ1-4; 11 bases align to TRBD1. The CDR3 consists of 15 residues. Trimming cost V 6 bases and J 7 bases; bases outside gene matches: 10. CDR1 SQVTM and CDR2 ANQGSEA come from the germline V gene. The DNA of the CDR3 is TGCAGCGTGTGGGACAGGGGGTACGATGTTGAAAAACTGTTTTTT. Its translation: CSVWDRGYDVEKLFF. The variable domain in full, with the rest retrieved from reference TRBV29-1 and TRBJ1-4, is SAVISQKPSRDICQRGTSLTIQCQVDSQVTMMFWYRQQPGQSLTLIATANQGSEATYESGFVIDKFPISRPNLTFSTLTVSNMSPEDSSIYLCSVWDRGYDVEKLFFGSGTQLSVL.